This T cell receptor (beta chain) was identified in a study of T cells in women clearing cervical HPV infection. About the study: Case blood was drawn a median roughly 160 days after lesion detection.

Turning to this clone: The antigen remains unidentified. The read terminates 3 residues ahead of where the CDR3 ends, so the germline J gene completes it.

Trimming took 4 bases from V and 6 from J; bases not matched to a gene: 3. CDR1 and CDR2 from the germline V gene are DFQATT and SNEGSKA (reference sequence). This CDR3 is built from 14 residues. Study results and limitations: TRBV6-7 relative abundance averaged approximately 0.1% in cases and 0.16% in controls. Associations may precede or follow infection; HPV-specific or memory T cells were not isolated.

The protocol was immunoSEQ multiplex PCR, while the TCRdb copy is restricted to in-frame clones and leaves out a portion. The table lists about 37,000 clones. This clonotype was obtained from a woman aged 18 to 75 with a cervical HPV16 infection that either progressed to CIN3+ or cleared (not recorded which). Sequenced input: blood buffy coat. The rearrangement joins TRBV20-1 to TRBJ2-2, with 12 bases fitting TRBD1. The chain's CDR3 is CSATGTGGPGELFF. The DNA read from the CDR3 is TGCAGTGCTACTGGGACAGGGGGCCCCGGGGAG.